This T cell receptor (beta chain) was recovered during a study of Tregs in tolerant kidney transplant recipients. The study's findings and limits: Biological reproducibility was not directly addressed, but technical replication error appeared minimal.

TCRdb keeps only in-frame clones here, not all; method: immunoSEQ multiplex PCR. The table shows 62,000 or so clones, with less than 98% occurring only once. About this clone: Its matching antigen is unknown.

Unstimulated Tregs (CD4+CD25+CD127-) and CD4+CD25- non-Tregs were sorted from PBMCs. The CDR3 has 14 amino acids. V was clipped by 5 bases and J by 7 bases, with 18 bases between them. The germline V gene encodes CDR1 SGDLS and CDR2 YYNGEE. Sequenced material: Tregs from blood, taken before the transplant. The TCR was taken from a human donor who received a combined kidney and bone marrow transplant. V gene TRBV9 combines with J gene TRBJ1-2; weak D call: TRBD1 (5 bases). Written as DNA, the CDR3 is TGTGCCAGCAGGGCCAGCCCAGGGCTTGGTGGCTACACCTTC. The encoded protein is CASRASPGLGGYTF.